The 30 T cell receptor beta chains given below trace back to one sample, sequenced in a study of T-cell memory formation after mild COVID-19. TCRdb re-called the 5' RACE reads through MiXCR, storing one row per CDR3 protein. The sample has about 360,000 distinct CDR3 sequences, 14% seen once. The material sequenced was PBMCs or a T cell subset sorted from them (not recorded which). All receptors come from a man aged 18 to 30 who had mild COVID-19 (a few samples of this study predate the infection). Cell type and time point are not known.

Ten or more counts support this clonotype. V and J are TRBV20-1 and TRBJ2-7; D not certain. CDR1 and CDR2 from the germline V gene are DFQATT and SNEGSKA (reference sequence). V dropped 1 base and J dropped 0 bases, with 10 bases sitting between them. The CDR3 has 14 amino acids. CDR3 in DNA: TGCAGTGCTAGAGTCGCCAGTAGCTCCTACGAGCAGTACGTC. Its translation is CSARVASSSYEQYV.

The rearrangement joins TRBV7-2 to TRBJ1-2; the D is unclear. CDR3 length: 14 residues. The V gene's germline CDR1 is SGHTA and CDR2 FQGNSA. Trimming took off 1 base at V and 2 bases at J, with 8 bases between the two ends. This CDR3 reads CASSLVSQNYGYTF. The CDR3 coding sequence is TGTGCCAGCAGCTTAGTCAGCCAGAACTATGGCTACACCTTC.

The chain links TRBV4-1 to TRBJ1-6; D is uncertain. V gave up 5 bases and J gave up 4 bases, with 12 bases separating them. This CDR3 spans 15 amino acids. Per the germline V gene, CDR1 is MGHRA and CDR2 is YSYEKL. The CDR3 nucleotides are TGCGCCAGCAGCGAAGTAGCCCCATATAATTCACCCCTCCACTTT. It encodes CASSEVAPYNSPLHF.

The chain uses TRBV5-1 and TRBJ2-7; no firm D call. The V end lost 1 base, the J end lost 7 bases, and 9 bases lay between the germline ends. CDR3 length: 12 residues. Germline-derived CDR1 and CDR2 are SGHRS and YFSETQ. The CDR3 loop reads CASSLFLGEQYF. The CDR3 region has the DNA TGCGCCAGCAGCTTGTTCTTAGGGGAGCAGTACTTC.

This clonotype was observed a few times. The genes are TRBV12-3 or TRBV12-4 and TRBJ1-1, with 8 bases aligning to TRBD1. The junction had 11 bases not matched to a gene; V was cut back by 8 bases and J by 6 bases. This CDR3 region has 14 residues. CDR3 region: CASSRDRRRAEAFF. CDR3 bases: TGTGCCAGCTCCCGGGACAGGCGGCGCGCTGAAGCTTTCTTT.

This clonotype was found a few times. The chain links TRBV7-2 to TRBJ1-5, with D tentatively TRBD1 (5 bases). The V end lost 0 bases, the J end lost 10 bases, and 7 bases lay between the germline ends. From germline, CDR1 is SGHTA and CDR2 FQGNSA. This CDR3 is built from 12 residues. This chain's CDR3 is CASSLARGPQHF. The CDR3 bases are TGTGCCAGCAGCTTAGCGCGGGGCCCCCAGCATTTT.

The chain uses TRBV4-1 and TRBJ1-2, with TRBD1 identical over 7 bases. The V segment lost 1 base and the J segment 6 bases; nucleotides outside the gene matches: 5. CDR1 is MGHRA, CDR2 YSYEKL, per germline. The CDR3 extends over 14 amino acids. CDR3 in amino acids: CASSQGQGGNGYTF. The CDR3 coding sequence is TGCGCCAGCAGCCAAGGACAGGGAGGGAATGGCTACACCTTC.

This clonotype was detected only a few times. DNA of the CDR3: TGTGCCAGCAGCCAGGACACCTCGGGGCAGGGGAGGTACGAGCAGTACTTC. Its translation is CASSQDTSGQGRYEQYF. The rearrangement joins TRBV4-2 to TRBJ2-7, with D possibly called TRBD1 or TRBD2 (6 bases each). Germline CDR1 is LGHNA and CDR2 is YNFKEQ. The CDR3 has 17 amino acids. The V and J ends lost 3 bases and 4 bases respectively, with 22 bases between them.

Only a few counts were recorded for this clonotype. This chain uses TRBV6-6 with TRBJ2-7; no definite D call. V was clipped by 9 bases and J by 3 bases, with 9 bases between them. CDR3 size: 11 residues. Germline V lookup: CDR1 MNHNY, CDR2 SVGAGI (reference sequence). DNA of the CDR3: TGTGCCAGTCGTATAGTCTACGAGCAGTACTTC. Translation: CASRIVYEQYF.

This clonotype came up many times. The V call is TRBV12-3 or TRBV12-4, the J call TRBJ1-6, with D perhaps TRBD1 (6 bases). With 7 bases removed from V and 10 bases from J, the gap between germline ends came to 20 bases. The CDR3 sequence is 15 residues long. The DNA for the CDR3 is TGTGCCAGCACCTTACAGGGTAGTAAACGATCACCCCTCCACTTT. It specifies CASTLQGSKRSPLHF.

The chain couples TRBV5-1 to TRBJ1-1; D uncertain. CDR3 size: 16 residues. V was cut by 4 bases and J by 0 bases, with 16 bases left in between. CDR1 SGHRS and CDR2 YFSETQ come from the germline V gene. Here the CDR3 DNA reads TGCGCCAGCAGCAATCGTAGTTGGGCGGTGAACACTGAAGCTTTCTTT. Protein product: CASSNRSWAVNTEAFF.

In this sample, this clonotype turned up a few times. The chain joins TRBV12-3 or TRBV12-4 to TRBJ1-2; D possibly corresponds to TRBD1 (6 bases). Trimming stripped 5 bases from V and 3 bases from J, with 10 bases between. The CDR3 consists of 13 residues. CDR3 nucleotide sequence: TGTGCCAGCAGTCCAGGGGAGGACTATGGCTACACCTTC. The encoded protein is CASSPGEDYGYTF.

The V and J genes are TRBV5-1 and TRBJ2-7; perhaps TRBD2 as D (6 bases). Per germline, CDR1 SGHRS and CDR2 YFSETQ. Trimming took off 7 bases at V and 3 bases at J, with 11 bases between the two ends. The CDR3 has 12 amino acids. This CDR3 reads CASRMGGYEQYF. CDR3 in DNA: TGCGCCAGCCGCATGGGGGGCTACGAGCAGTACTTC.

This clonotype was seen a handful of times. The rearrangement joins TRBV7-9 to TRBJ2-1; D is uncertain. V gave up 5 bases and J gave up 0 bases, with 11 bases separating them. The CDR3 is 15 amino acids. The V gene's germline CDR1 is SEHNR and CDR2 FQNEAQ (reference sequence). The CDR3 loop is CASSRRTSSYNEQFF. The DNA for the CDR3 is TGTGCCAGCAGCAGACGTACAAGCTCCTACAATGAGCAGTTCTTC.

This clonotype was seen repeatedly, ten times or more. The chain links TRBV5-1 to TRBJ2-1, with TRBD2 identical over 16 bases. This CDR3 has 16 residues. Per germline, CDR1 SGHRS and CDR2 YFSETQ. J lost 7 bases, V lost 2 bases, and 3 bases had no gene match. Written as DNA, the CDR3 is TGCGCCAGCAGCTTACCGGGACTAGCGGGGGGGAATGAGCAGTTCTTC. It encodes CASSLPGLAGGNEQFF.

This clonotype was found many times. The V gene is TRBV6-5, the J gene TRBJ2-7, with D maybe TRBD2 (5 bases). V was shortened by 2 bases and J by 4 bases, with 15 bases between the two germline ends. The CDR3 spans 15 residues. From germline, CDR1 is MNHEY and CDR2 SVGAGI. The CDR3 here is CASSYRTGYSYEQYV. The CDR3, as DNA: TGTGCCAGCAGTTACCGGACTGGCTATTCTTACGAGCAGTACGTC.

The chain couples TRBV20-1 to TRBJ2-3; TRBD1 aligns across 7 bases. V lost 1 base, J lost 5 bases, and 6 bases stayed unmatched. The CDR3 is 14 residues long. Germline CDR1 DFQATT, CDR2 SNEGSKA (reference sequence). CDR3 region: CSARVRGRGDTQYF. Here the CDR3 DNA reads TGCAGTGCTAGAGTGAGGGGGCGAGGAGATACGCAGTATTTT.

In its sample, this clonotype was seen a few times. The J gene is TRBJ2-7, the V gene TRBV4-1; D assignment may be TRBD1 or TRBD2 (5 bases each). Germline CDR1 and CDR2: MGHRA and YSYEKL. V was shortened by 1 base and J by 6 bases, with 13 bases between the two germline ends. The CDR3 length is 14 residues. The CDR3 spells CASSQGTQSGEQYV. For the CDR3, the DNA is TGCGCCAGCAGCCAAGGGACACAAAGCGGCGAGCAGTACGTC.

The CDR3, as DNA: TGCAGTGCTAGAGACCCGATGGCCAATGAGCAGTTCTTC. Amino acids: CSARDPMANEQFF. This sequence joins TRBV20-1 and TRBJ2-1; D not resolved. The germline V gene has CDR1 DFQATT and CDR2 SNEGSKA (reference sequence). The CDR3 totals 13 residues. V lost 0 bases to trimming and J lost 6 bases, with 9 bases between them.

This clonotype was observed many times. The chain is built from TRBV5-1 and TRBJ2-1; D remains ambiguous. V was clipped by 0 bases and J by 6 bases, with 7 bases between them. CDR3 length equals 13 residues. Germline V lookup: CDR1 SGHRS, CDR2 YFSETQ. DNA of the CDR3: TGCGCCAGCAGCTTGGTTCCGATCAATGAGCAGTTCTTC. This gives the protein CASSLVPINEQFF. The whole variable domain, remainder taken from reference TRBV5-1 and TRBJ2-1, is KAGVTQTPRYLIKTRGQQVTLSCSPISGHRSVSWYQQTPGQGLQFLFEYFSETQRNKGNFPGRFSGRQFSNSRSEMNVSTLELGDSALYLCASSLVPINEQFFGPGTRLTVL.

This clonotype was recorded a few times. CDR3 DNA: TGTGCCAGTGCGGGGGTCGGGGACGGGGAGCTGTTTTTT. Protein sequence: CASAGVGDGELFF. The chain recombines TRBV10-3 with TRBJ2-2; 7 nucleotides match TRBD2. With V trimmed by 10 bases and J by 7 bases, 9 bases remained unmatched. Per germline, CDR1 ENHRY and CDR2 SYGVKD. This CDR3 region has 13 residues.

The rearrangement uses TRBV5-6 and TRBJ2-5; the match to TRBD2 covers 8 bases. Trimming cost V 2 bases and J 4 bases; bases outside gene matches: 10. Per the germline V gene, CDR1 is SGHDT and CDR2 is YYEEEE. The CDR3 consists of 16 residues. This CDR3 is CASSFRGAGEAETQYF. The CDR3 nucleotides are TGTGCCAGCAGCTTCCGTGGAGCGGGGGAGGCAGAGACCCAGTACTTC.

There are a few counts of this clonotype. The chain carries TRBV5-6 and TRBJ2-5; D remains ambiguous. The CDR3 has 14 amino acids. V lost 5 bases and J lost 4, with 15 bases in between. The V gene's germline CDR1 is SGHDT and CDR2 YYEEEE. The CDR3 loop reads CASSVLWERETQYF. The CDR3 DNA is TGTGCCAGCAGTGTTCTCTGGGAACGAGAGACCCAGTACTTC.

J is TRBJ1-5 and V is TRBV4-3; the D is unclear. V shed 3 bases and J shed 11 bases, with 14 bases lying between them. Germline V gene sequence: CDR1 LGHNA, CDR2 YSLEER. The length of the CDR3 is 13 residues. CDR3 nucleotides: TGCGCCAGCAGCCAGCTGAACGGTTTGGCCCAGCATTTT. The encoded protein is CASSQLNGLAQHF.

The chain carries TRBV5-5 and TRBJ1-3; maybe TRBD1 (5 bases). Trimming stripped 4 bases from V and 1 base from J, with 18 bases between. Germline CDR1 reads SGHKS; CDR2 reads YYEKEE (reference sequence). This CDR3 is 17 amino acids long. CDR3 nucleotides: TGTGCCAGCAGCGCGACGTGGGCAGGACAATCTGGAAACACCATATATTTT. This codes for CASSATWAGQSGNTIYF.

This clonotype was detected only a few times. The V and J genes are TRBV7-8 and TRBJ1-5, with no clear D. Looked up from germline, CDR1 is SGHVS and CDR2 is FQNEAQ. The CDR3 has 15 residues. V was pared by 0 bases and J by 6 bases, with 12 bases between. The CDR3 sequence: CASSLAAGFIQPQHF. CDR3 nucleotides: TGTGCCAGCAGCTTAGCGGCAGGTTTTATTCAGCCCCAGCATTTT.

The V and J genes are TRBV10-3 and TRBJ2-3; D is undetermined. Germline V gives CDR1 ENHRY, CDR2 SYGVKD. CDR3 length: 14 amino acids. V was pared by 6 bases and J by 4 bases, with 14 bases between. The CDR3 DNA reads TGTGCCATCAGGACGGAGCCCCCGGCAGATACGCAGTATTTT. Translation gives CAIRTEPPADTQYF.

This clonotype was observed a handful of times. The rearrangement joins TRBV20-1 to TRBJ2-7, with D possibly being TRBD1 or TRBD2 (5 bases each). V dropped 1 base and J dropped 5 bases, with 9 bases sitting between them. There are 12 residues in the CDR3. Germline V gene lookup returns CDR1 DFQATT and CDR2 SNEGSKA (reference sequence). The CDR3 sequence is CSARVEGHEQYF. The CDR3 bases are TGCAGTGCTAGAGTAGAGGGACACGAGCAGTACTTC.

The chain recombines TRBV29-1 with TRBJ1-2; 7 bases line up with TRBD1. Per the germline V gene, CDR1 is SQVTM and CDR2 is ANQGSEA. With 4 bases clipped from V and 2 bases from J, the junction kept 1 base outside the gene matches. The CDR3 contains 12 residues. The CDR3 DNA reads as TGCAGCGTTGGGGACAGAAACTATGGCTACACCTTC. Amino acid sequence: CSVGDRNYGYTF.

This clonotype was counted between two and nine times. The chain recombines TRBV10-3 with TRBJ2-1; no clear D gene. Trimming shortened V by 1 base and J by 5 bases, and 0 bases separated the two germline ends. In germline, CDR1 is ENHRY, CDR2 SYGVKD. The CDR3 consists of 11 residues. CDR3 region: CAISEYNEQFF. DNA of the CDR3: TGTGCCATCAGTGAGTACAATGAGCAGTTCTTC.